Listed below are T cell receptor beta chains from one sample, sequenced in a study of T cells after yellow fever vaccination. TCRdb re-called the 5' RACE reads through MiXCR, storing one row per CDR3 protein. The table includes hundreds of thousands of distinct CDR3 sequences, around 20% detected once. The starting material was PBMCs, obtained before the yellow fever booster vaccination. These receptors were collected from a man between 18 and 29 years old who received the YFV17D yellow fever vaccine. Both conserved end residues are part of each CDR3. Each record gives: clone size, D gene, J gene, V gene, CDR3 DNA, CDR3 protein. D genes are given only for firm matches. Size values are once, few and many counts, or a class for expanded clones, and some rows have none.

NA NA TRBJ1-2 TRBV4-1 TGCGCCAGCAGCCAAGTAGGCCAGTCTAACTATGGCTACACCTTC CASSQVGQSNYGYTF
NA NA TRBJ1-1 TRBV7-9 TGTGCCAGCACCTCCTGGGGACGGACGAACACTGAAGCTTTCTTT CASTSWGRTNTEAFF
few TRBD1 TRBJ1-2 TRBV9 TGTGCCAGCAGCGTAGCTACGCCAGGGGGTAACTATGGCTACACCTTC CASSVATPGGNYGYTF
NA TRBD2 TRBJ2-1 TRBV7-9 TGTGCCAGCAAACGGACTAGCACCCCCTACAATGAGCAGTTCTTC CASKRTSTPYNEQFF
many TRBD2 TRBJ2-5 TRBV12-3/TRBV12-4 TGTGCCAGCAGTTTGATGAGCGGGGGCCAAGAGACCCAGTACTTC CASSLMSGGQETQYF
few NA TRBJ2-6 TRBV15 TGTGCCACCAGCAGAGACCCAGGGACTGGGGCCAACGTCCTGACTTTC CATSRDPGTGANVLTF
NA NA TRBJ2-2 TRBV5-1 TGCGCCAGCAGCCTCGATCGGGTGAGCACCGGGGAGCTGTTTTTT CASSLDRVSTGELFF
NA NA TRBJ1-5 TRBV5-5 TGTGCCAGCAGCTTTGGAGGGATCAGGCCCCAGCATTTT CASSFGGIRPQHF
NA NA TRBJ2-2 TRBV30 TGTGCCTGGAGTCCCCTTTACGGGGAGCTGTTTTTT CAWSPLYGELFF
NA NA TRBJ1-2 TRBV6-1 TGTGCCAGCAGTGCAGGGGTGATGGGCTATGGCTACACCTTC CASSAGVMGYGYTF
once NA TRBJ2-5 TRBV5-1 TGCGCCAGCAGCCCGGCTAGCACCGGCTGGGGAGAGACCCAGTACTTC CASSPASTGWGETQYF
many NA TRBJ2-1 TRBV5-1 TGCGCCAGCAGCTGGGACCTCGAGCAGTTCTTC CASSWDLEQFF
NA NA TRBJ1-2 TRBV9 TGTGCCAGCAGCGAGGACCGTGCTAACTATGGCTACACCTTC CASSEDRANYGYTF
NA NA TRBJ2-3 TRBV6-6 TGTGCCAGCAGTCGCAGACTGAACACAGATACGCAGTATTTT CASSRRLNTDTQYF
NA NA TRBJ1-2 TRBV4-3 TGCGCCAGCAGCCAAGATCTAAGGACAGTTTATGGCTACACCTTC CASSQDLRTVYGYTF
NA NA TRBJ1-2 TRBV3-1 TGTGCCAGCAGCCAACTGGGGTACAGCTACTATGGCTACACCTTC CASSQLGYSYYGYTF
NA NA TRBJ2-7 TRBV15 TGTGCCACCAGCAGAGATGGGGGGAGGTACGAGCAGTACTTC CATSRDGGRYEQYF
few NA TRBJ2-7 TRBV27 TGTGCCAGCAGTTTCGGGACATTTAACGCAGAGGAGCAGTACTTC CASSFGTFNAEEQYF
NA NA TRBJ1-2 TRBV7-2 TGTGCCAGCAGTTCGGTCGACACCTTC CASSSVDTF
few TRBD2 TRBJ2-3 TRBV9 TGTGCCAGCAGCGTGCTAGCGGGGGCAACTGGGGATACGCAGTATTTT CASSVLAGATGDTQYF
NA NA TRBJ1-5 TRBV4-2 TGTGCCAGCAGCGAGAGGGACATACGTAGCAATCAGCCCCAGCATTTT CASSERDIRSNQPQHF
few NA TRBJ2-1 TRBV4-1 TGCGCCAGCAGCCAAGATAACTTTCGGAATGAGCAGTTCTTC CASSQDNFRNEQFF
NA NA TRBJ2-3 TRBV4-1 TGCGCCAGCAGCCAAGAGACGGGGGCTAGCACAGATACGCAGTATTTT CASSQETGASTDTQYF
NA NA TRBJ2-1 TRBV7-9 TGTGCCACCCAGGGGGGGCTCGGTGAGCAGTTCTTC CATQGGLGEQFF
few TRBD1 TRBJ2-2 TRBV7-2 TGTGCCAGCAGCTCAGACCGCTCGGGGACAGGGGACGCCGGGGAGCTGTTTTTT CASSSDRSGTGDAGELFF
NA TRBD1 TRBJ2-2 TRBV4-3 TGCGCCAGCAGCCAAGGGGACAGCACCGGGGAGCTGTTTTTT CASSQGDSTGELFF
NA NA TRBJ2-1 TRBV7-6 TGTGCCAGCAGCCCCGCCACAGGGGACTACTACAATGAGCAGTTCTTC CASSPATGDYYNEQFF
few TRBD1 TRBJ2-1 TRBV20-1 TGCAGTGCTGCCAGGTTACAGGGGACAATTTGGCGGGAGCAGTTCTTC CSAARLQGTIWREQFF
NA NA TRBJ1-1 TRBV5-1 TGCGCCAGCAGCTTGGCGGAGGGGGGTCTTGTGGACACTGAAGCTTTCTTT CASSLAEGGLVDTEAFF
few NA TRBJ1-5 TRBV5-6 TGTGCCAGCAGCTTGGCTGGGACATCGAGTCAGCCCCAGCATTTT CASSLAGTSSQPQHF
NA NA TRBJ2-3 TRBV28 TGTGCCAGCAGTCCCATGTCGGGGCCGTCGGGCACAGATACGCAGTATTTT CASSPMSGPSGTDTQYF
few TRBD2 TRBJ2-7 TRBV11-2 TGTGCCAGCAGCCACGCCGGGGGGGCCTACGAGCAGTACTTC CASSHAGGAYEQYF
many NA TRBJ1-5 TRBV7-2 TGTGCCAGCAGTCCGGAGGGCAGGCCAAGGCAGCCCCAGCATTTT CASSPEGRPRQPQHF
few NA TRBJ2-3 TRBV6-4 TGTGCCAGCAGTGACCGGTACTCGCCTAGCACAGATACGCAGTATTTT CASSDRYSPSTDTQYF
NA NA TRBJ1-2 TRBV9 TGTGCCAGCAGCGTATTGGCTAACTATGGCTACACCTTC CASSVLANYGYTF
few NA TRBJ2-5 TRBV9 TGTGCCAGCAGCGTAACAACTCGGGAGACCCAGTACTTC CASSVTTRETQYF
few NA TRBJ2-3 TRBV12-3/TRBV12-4 TGTGCCAGCAGTTCACCCGGGACCCAATCGGATACGCAGTATTTT CASSSPGTQSDTQYF
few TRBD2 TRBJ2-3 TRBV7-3 TGTGCCAGCAGCTCCCGACTAGCGGGAACTAGCACAGATACGCAGTATTTT CASSSRLAGTSTDTQYF
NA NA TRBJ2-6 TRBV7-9 TGTGCCAGCAGCTTAGCCGGAAGGCGGGGGGCCAACGTCCTGACTTTC CASSLAGRRGANVLTF
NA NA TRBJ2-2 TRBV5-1 TGCGCCAGCAGCTTGGCTCCAAGAACCGGGGAGCTGTTTTTT CASSLAPRTGELFF
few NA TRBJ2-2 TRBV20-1 TGCAGTGCCCTTCCGGCAGCGAACACCGGGGAGCTGTTTTTT CSALPAANTGELFF
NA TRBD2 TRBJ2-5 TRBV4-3 TGCGCCAGCAGCCAAGATCTGTGGGGAGCGGGGGCCCCTTGGGCAGAGACCCAGTACTTC CASSQDLWGAGAPWAETQYF
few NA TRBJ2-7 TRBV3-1 TGTGCCAGCAGCCAAGTTTCCGCCCCAATGCGGCAGTACTTC CASSQVSAPMRQYF